Given below is one T cell receptor (beta chain) in context. Its antigen is unknown. The source of the sample is a study of T cells in localized non-small cell lung cancer. The method was immunoSEQ multiplex PCR; TCRdb's version includes in-frame clones alone and lacks a portion of them. This sample yields fewer than 45,000 clones, of which 86% are seen a single time; approximately 6.4% belongs to the top ten. Study results and limitations: Compared with tumor, uninvolved adjacent lung displayed greater T cell clonality, ranking highest overall.

The CDR3 runs to 13 residues. Germline V CDR1 and CDR2: GTSNPN, SVGIG (reference sequence). V was cut by 0 bases and J by 3 bases, with 8 bases left in between. The sample in question was peripheral blood, obtained before any cancer treatment. The chain uses TRBV30 and TRBJ1-1; D is ambiguous. This clonotype originated in a woman aged 18-50 years with stage III lung adenocarcinoma. The chain's CDR3 is CAWSVRVDTEAFF. CDR3 DNA sequence: TGTGCCTGGAGTGTAAGGGTGGACACTGAAGCTTTCTTT.